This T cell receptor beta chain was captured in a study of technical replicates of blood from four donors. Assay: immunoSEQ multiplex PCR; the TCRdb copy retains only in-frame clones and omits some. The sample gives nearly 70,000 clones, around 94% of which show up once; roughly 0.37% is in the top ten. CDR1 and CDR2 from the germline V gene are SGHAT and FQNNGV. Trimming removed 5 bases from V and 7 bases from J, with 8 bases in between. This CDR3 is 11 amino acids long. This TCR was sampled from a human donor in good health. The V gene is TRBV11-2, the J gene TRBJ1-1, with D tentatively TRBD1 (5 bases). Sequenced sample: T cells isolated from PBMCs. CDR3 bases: TGTGCCAGCAGCCTGGACATTGAAGCTTTCTTT. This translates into CASSLDIEAFF.